The present T cell receptor (beta chain) was sequenced within a study of T cells in Graves' hyperthyroidism and ophthalmopathy. This CDR3 region has 15 residues. To note about this clonotype: A much more abundant neighbour one base away suggests this may be a read error.

RNA transcripts gave rise to amplified TCR beta CDR3 regions. The HTBI primer set was used in a first-round RT-PCR of the TCR CDR3. TCRdb recomputed calls from the multiplex PCR reads with MiXCR, one row per CDR3 protein. In the table there are a few hundred thousand distinct CDR3 sequences, approximately 16% of which are singletons. The sequencing input was blood. This chain uses TRBV12-3 or TRBV12-4 with TRBJ2-7; 7 bases fit TRBD1. This sequence originates from a woman aged 25 to 45 with Graves' ophthalmopathy. The CDR3 DNA reads TGTGCCAGCGGTTTCCAGGCGACAGGGCACTACGAGCAGTACTTC. Protein sequence: CASGFQATGHYEQYF.